Listed here are 18 T cell receptor beta chains from one sample, sequenced in a study of blood T cell repertoires in COVID-19. Assay: immunoSEQ multiplex PCR; the TCRdb copy retains only in-frame clones and omits some. The sample shows roughly 100,000 clones, 85% of them seen only once. Input material: peripheral blood. These receptors all stem from a human donor in a cohort sampled during active COVID-19.

The V and J genes are TRBV7-9 and TRBJ1-3; D unclear. Germline V lookup: CDR1 SEHNR, CDR2 FQNEAQ (reference sequence). Trimming took off 4 bases at V and 3 bases at J, with 10 bases between the two ends. The CDR3 contains 14 residues. CDR3 nucleotide sequence: TGTGCCAGCAGCTCTACAGTCATTGGAAACACCATATATTTT. Amino acid sequence: CASSSTVIGNTIYF.

This clone showed up just once. The J gene is TRBJ1-1, the V gene TRBV7-3, with TRBD1 identical over 8 bases. V lost 5 bases and J lost 4; bases outside the gene matches: 3. CDR3 size: 13 residues. The germline gives CDR1 SGHTA, CDR2 FQGTGA. CDR3 region: CASSHTGGTEAFF. Written as DNA, the CDR3 is TGTGCCAGCAGCCATACAGGGGGCACTGAAGCTTTCTTT.

This clone was seen many times. The V and J genes are TRBV2 and TRBJ1-5, with a tentative D call TRBD1 (6 bases). Trimming took 7 bases from V and 2 from J, leaving 9 bases between them. Looked up from germline, CDR1 is SNHLY and CDR2 is FYNNEI. The CDR3 loop spans 13 amino acids. For the CDR3, the DNA is TGTGCCAGCAAGGGGGTTGGCAATCAGCCCCAGCATTTT. Translating it yields CASKGVGNQPQHF.

J is TRBJ2-2 and V is TRBV7-3; 11 bases are shared with TRBD2. CDR1 is SGHTA and CDR2 is FQGTGA in the germline V gene. The CDR3 runs 16 residues. Germline trimming cut 4 bases from V and 5 bases from J; bases unmatched to any gene: 6. CDR3 sequence: CASSSRLAGRTGELFF. The CDR3 DNA is TGTGCCAGCAGCTCTAGACTAGCGGGAAGGACCGGGGAGCTGTTTTTT. The variable domain in full, completed from reference TRBV7-3 and TRBJ2-2, reads GAGVSQTPSNKVTEKGKYVELRCDPISGHTALYWYRQSLGQGPEFLIYFQGTGAADDSGLPNDRFFAVRPEGSVSTLKIQRTERGDSAVYLCASSSRLAGRTGELFFGEGSRLTVL.

The chain uses TRBV6-5 and TRBJ1-1, with D possibly being TRBD1 (5 bases). Trimming took off 10 bases at V and 4 bases at J, with 16 bases between the two ends. The CDR3 runs 13 residues. Germline CDR1 is MNHEY and CDR2 is SVGAGI. The CDR3 loop is CATMGGTITEAFF. The CDR3 DNA follows: TGTGCCACGATGGGGGGGACTATCACTGAAGCTTTCTTT.

The chain employs TRBV12-2 and TRBJ1-5; TRBD1 was called by the table and not checked on the DNA. TRBV12-2 is a listed pseudogene. The CDR3 covers 23 residues. The CDR3 region has the DNA TGTGCAAGTCGCTTAGCGGGGGTGAATGGGGAGTCAGGGGGCGAGAAAGGCAATCAGCCCCAGCATTTT. Amino acids: CASRLAGVNGESGGEKGNQPQHF.

This clone was counted once. The J gene is TRBJ2-7, the V gene TRBV19; 7 nucleotides align to TRBD1. Germline-derived CDR1 and CDR2 are LNHDA and SQIVND (reference sequence). Trimming took 5 bases from V and 3 from J; bases not matched to a gene: 7. The CDR3 contains 14 residues. The CDR3 nucleotides read TGTGCCAGTAGTCCGGGACAGAGCCTCTACGAGCAGTACTTC. Its protein product is CASSPGQSLYEQYF.

The chain recombines TRBV6-5 with TRBJ1-1; D might be TRBD1 (5 bases). CDR1 is MNHEY, CDR2 SVGAGI, per germline. Trimming took off 7 bases at V and 2 bases at J, with 17 bases between the two ends. This CDR3 has 15 residues. The CDR3, as DNA: TGTGCCAGCACCCTTACAAACGGGGGTAACACTGAAGCTTTCTTT. Translation: CASTLTNGGNTEAFF.

This clone occurred once. As DNA, the CDR3 is TGTGCCAGCAGTCCCCAGGACAGACCCAATCAGCCCCAGCATTTT. It encodes CASSPQDRPNQPQHF. V is TRBV28 and J is TRBJ1-5; D possibly corresponds to TRBD1 (6 bases). The germline CDR1 and CDR2 sequences are MDHEN and SYDVKM. The CDR3 runs to 15 residues. V gave up 5 bases and J gave up 3 bases, with 14 bases separating them.

The rearrangement uses TRBV19 and TRBJ2-2; 7 nucleotides line up with TRBD1. Germline V gene sequence: CDR1 LNHDA, CDR2 SQIVND (reference sequence). This CDR3 has 16 amino acids. After removal of 2 bases from V and 3 bases from J, the junction contained 6 bases not matched to a gene. The CDR3 loop is CASSITGVLYTGELFF. The DNA for the CDR3 is TGTGCCAGTAGTATAACAGGGGTCCTGTACACCGGGGAGCTGTTTTTT. Looking up the rest from reference TRBV19 and TRBJ2-2 gives the full variable domain: DGGITQSPKYLFRKEGQNVTLSCEQNLNHDAMYWYRQDPGQGLRLIYYSQIVNDFQKGDIAEGYSVSREKKESFPLTVTSAQKNPTAFYLCASSITGVLYTGELFFGEGSRLTVL.

The rearrangement joins TRBV15 to TRBJ2-1; D gene ambiguous. Germline CDR1 reads LNHNV; CDR2 reads YYDKDF (reference sequence). The V gene lost 0 bases and the J gene lost 9 bases, with 12 bases spanning the gap. The CDR3 totals 14 residues. Written as DNA, the CDR3 is TGTGCCACCAGCAGAGATCCTCATCCGGGTGAGCAGTTCTTC. Amino acids: CATSRDPHPGEQFF. Supplemented by reference TRBV15 and TRBJ2-1, the full variable domain reads DAMVIQNPRYQVTQFGKPVTLSCSQTLNHNVMYWYQQKSSQAPKLLFHYYDKDFNNEADTPDNFQSRRPNTSFCFLDIRSPGLGDTAMYLCATSRDPHPGEQFFGPGTRLTVL.

The gene calls are TRBV5-1 and TRBJ1-2; 7 bases line up with TRBD1. V shed 4 bases, J shed 3 bases, and the junction held 6 bases outside the gene matches. The V gene's germline CDR1 is SGHRS and CDR2 YFSETQ. The CDR3 is 14 amino acids. CDR3 in amino acids: CASSAGQEDYGYTF. CDR3 coding DNA: TGCGCCAGCAGCGCCGGACAGGAGGACTATGGCTACACCTTC.

This chain links TRBV30 with TRBJ2-5; TRBD1 aligns across 11 bases. Germline CDR1 and CDR2: GTSNPN and SVGIG (reference sequence). V was clipped by 5 bases and J by 0 bases; unmatched bases: 2. This CDR3 is built from 14 residues. The DNA for the CDR3 is TGTGCCTGGGGACAGGGGGCAAACCAAGAGACCCAGTACTTC. Its translation is CAWGQGANQETQYF. The whole variable domain, filled in from reference TRBV30 and TRBJ2-5, reads SQTIHQWPATLVQPVGSPLSLECTVEGTSNPNLYWYRQAAGRGLQLLFYSVGIGQISSEVPQNLSASRPQDRQFILSSKKLLLSDSGFYLCAWGQGANQETQYFGPGTRLLVL.

The chain uses TRBV4-3 and TRBJ2-7; the match to TRBD2 covers 9 bases. The CDR3 runs 14 residues. CDR1 LGHNA and CDR2 YSLEER come from the germline V gene. V lost 4 bases, J lost 1 base, and 2 bases stayed unmatched. The CDR3 region is CASSRTSASYEQYF. In DNA, the CDR3 is TGCGCCAGCAGCCGGACTAGCGCGTCCTACGAGCAGTACTTC.

The genes are TRBV6-5 and TRBJ1-2, with TRBD1 matching over 7 bases. The germline V gene encodes CDR1 MNHEY and CDR2 SVGAGI. This CDR3 is 14 amino acids long. Trimming cost V 5 bases and J 6 bases; bases outside gene matches: 9. CDR3 loop: CASSPSKGADGYTF. In DNA, the CDR3 is TGTGCCAGCAGTCCTTCGAAGGGGGCTGATGGCTACACCTTC.

CDR3 bases: TGTGCCTGGGGGGACAGGGGGGAGACCCAGTACTTC. Translated, it gives CAWGDRGETQYF. The chain is built from TRBV30 and TRBJ2-5, with 11 positions matching TRBD1. With 5 bases clipped from V and 5 bases from J, the junction kept 1 base outside the gene matches. CDR1 and CDR2 from the germline V gene are GTSNPN and SVGIG (reference sequence). The CDR3 loop spans 12 amino acids. Looking up the rest from reference TRBV30 and TRBJ2-5 gives the full variable domain: SQTIHQWPATLVQPVGSPLSLECTVEGTSNPNLYWYRQAAGRGLQLLFYSVGIGQISSEVPQNLSASRPQDRQFILSSKKLLLSDSGFYLCAWGDRGETQYFGPGTRLLVL.

The genes are TRBV6-1 and TRBJ1-5, with D possibly being TRBD1 (6 bases). The CDR3 spans 16 residues. CDR1 and CDR2 (germline): MNHNS, SASEGT. V was shortened by 3 bases and J by 2 bases, with 14 bases between the two germline ends. The CDR3 sequence is CASSDPVGGGNQPQHF. DNA of the CDR3: TGTGCCAGCAGTGACCCCGTAGGGGGGGGCAATCAGCCCCAGCATTTT.

The genes are TRBV7-8 and TRBJ2-7; the match to TRBD1 covers 8 bases. The V gene's germline CDR1 is SGHVS and CDR2 FQNEAQ. Losses at the gene ends were 5 bases for V and 0 bases for J; bases not matched to a gene: 6. The CDR3 covers 15 residues. In DNA form, the CDR3 reads TGTGCCAGCAGCGTAATGACAGGGGCCTCCTACGAGCAGTACTTC. This translates into CASSVMTGASYEQYF.